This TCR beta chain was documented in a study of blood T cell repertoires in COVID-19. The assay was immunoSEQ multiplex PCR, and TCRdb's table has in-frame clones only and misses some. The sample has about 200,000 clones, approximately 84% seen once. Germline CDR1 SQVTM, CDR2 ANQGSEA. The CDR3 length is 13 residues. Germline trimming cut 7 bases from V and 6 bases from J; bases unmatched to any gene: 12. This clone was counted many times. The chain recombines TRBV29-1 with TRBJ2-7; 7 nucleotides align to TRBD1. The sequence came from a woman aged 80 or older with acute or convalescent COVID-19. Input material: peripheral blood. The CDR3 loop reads CSGLGQSGPEQYF. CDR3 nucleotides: TGCAGCGGCTTGGGACAGTCCGGGCCCGAGCAGTACTTC.